These 21 T cell receptor beta chains were all obtained from the same sample, sequenced in a study of blood T cell repertoires in COVID-19. The data were produced by immunoSEQ multiplex PCR, yet TCRdb's version contains in-frame clones alone and is incomplete. The profile shows a few hundred thousand clones, 80% to 85% of them singletons. Input material: peripheral blood. These receptors originate from a woman between 55 and 75 years old with acute or convalescent COVID-19.

This chain links TRBV14 with TRBJ1-1; a weak D match, TRBD1 (5 bases). This CDR3 is built from 14 residues. V lost 0 bases and J 3 bases, leaving 8 bases between the germline ends. The germline V gene encodes CDR1 SGHDN and CDR2 FVKESK. The chain's CDR3 is CASSQDGAYTEAFF. The CDR3 DNA reads TGTGCCAGCAGCCAAGATGGGGCCTACACTGAAGCTTTCTTT.

The chain uses TRBV5-5 and TRBJ2-5, with 7 nucleotides matching TRBD2. This CDR3 spans 13 amino acids. In germline, CDR1 is SGHKS, CDR2 YYEKEE (reference sequence). With V trimmed by 2 bases and J by 3 bases, 1 base remained unmatched. In DNA form, the CDR3 reads TGTGCCAGCAGCTTCGGACTAGAAGAGACCCAGTACTTC. Translated: CASSFGLEETQYF.

The chain uses TRBV7-6 and TRBJ2-3; a weak D match, TRBD2 (7 bases). The CDR3 has 16 amino acids. Trimming left V 1 base short and J 0 bases short, with 11 bases between. Germline lookup yields CDR1 SGHVS and CDR2 FNYEAQ. The CDR3 nucleotides are TGTGCCAGCAGCTTAGGGGGGGGCAGCAGCACAGATACGCAGTATTTT. Translating gives CASSLGGGSSTDTQYF.

The genes are TRBV11-2 and TRBJ2-2; unclear D gene. This CDR3 is 13 amino acids long. V lost 7 bases to trimming and J lost 7 bases, with 13 bases between them. Per germline, CDR1 SGHAT and CDR2 FQNNGV. The CDR3: CASNPSPNGELFF. DNA of the CDR3: TGTGCCAGCAACCCTTCTCCTAACGGGGAGCTGTTTTTT.

V and J are TRBV2 and TRBJ2-5; no reliable D call. From germline, CDR1 is SNHLY and CDR2 FYNNEI. The length of the CDR3 is 13 residues. V lost 6 bases to trimming and J lost 4 bases, with 12 bases between them. In nucleotides, the CDR3 is TGTGCCAGCAGGGCCCAACGCGGAGAGACCCAGTACTTC. This encodes CASRAQRGETQYF.

This rearrangement joins TRBV5-1 to TRBJ1-2; 7 bases align to TRBD1. Germline CDR1 reads SGHRS; CDR2 reads YFSETQ. The CDR3 spans 15 residues. The trim removed 4 bases at V and 2 bases at J, leaving 8 bases unmatched. CDR3 in amino acids: CASSPETGPNYGYTF. CDR3 bases: TGCGCCAGCAGCCCCGAGACAGGGCCAAACTATGGCTACACCTTC.

This clone appeared a few times. V and J are TRBV7-8 and TRBJ2-5; perhaps TRBD1 as D (6 bases). In germline, CDR1 is SGHVS, CDR2 FQNEAQ. This CDR3 is built from 14 residues. Trimming took off 1 base at V and 5 bases at J, with 11 bases between the two ends. The CDR3 is CASSLGGLVETQYF. The DNA for the CDR3 is TGTGCCAGCAGCTTAGGGGGGCTCGTGGAGACCCAGTACTTC.

V gene TRBV15 combines with J gene TRBJ1-1; D is unclear. V was clipped by 0 bases and J by 2 bases, with 7 bases between them. The CDR3 has 14 residues. CDR1 and CDR2 from the germline V gene are LNHNV and YYDKDF (reference sequence). CDR3 in DNA: TGTGCCACCAGCAGAGATCGGGGAAACACTGAAGCTTTCTTT. Translating it yields CATSRDRGNTEAFF. The variable domain in full, completed from reference TRBV15 and TRBJ1-1, reads DAMVIQNPRYQVTQFGKPVTLSCSQTLNHNVMYWYQQKSSQAPKLLFHYYDKDFNNEADTPDNFQSRRPNTSFCFLDIRSPGLGDTAMYLCATSRDRGNTEAFFGQGTRLTVV.

The chain couples TRBV19 to TRBJ2-5; the match to TRBD1 covers 7 bases. Looked up from germline, CDR1 is LNHDA and CDR2 is SQIVND (reference sequence). V was clipped by 5 bases and J by 5 bases; unmatched bases: 11. The CDR3 sequence is 15 residues long. In nucleotides, the CDR3 is TGTGCCAGTAGTTTCGAAGACAGGGCCCCCGAGACCCAGTACTTC. This gives the protein CASSFEDRAPETQYF.

The V gene is TRBV5-1, the J gene TRBJ2-2; D is unresolved. CDR1 SGHRS and CDR2 YFSETQ come from the germline V gene. V gave up 0 bases and J gave up 4 bases, with 10 bases separating them. The CDR3 length is 15 residues. CDR3 coding DNA: TGCGCCAGCAGCTTGGAATCCACTCCCACCGGGGAGCTGTTTTTT. It translates to CASSLESTPTGELFF.

The rearrangement joins TRBV6-5 to TRBJ1-1, with a weak D call TRBD1 (5 bases). This CDR3 comprises 12 residues. Germline CDR1 MNHEY, CDR2 SVGAGI. V shed 6 bases and J shed 10 bases, with 15 bases lying between them. CDR3 amino acids: CASSSATGGAFF. Written as DNA, the CDR3 is TGTGCCAGCAGCTCAGCCACGGGGGGAGCTTTCTTT.

The V and J genes are TRBV10-3 and TRBJ1-2; TRBD1 might be the D (6 bases). The CDR3 extends over 12 amino acids. V lost 8 bases, J lost 8 bases, and 15 bases lay in between. The germline gives CDR1 ENHRY, CDR2 SYGVKD. The CDR3 sequence: CAIASLGGGYTF. The DNA for the CDR3 is TGTGCCATCGCAAGTCTTGGGGGCGGCTACACCTTC.

The chain uses TRBV3-1 (or the pseudogene TRBV3-2) and TRBJ2-1; 7 nucleotides line up with TRBD2. The CDR3 contains 17 residues. From germline, CDR1 is LGHDT and CDR2 YNNKEL (reference sequence). With 3 bases clipped from V and 10 bases from J, the junction kept 18 bases outside the gene matches. DNA of the CDR3: TGTGCCAGCAGCCACCTCTCACGGGGCTTCGGGAGGCAGGAGCAGTTCTTC. It codes for CASSHLSRGFGRQEQFF.

The V gene is TRBV15, the J gene TRBJ2-7; 8 bases align to TRBD1. Per germline, CDR1 LNHNV and CDR2 YYDKDF (reference sequence). This CDR3 contains 17 residues. The ends lost 3 bases at V and 6 bases at J; junction bases unmatched: 16. The CDR3 coding sequence is TGTGCCACCAGCAGCCTCGACAGGGGAACTGCCTGGGTCGAGCAGTACTTC. Translating gives CATSSLDRGTAWVEQYF.

The rearrangement uses TRBV4-3 and TRBJ2-1, with 12 bases fitting TRBD2. The CDR3 totals 16 residues. CDR1 LGHNA and CDR2 YSLEER come from the germline V gene. With V trimmed by 6 bases and J by 0 bases, 3 bases remained unmatched. CDR3 amino acids: CASSPSGGASYNEQFF. CDR3 in DNA: TGCGCCAGCAGTCCTAGCGGGGGGGCCTCCTACAATGAGCAGTTCTTC.

The chain recombines TRBV6-5 with TRBJ1-3; 10 bases are a match to TRBD1. The ends lost 2 bases at V and 4 bases at J; junction bases unmatched: 5. Germline-derived CDR1 and CDR2 are MNHEY and SVGAGI. The CDR3 is 16 residues long. The CDR3 DNA sequence: TGTGCCAGCAGTTACCGTGGGACAGGGGCAGGAAACACCATATATTTT. This translates into CASSYRGTGAGNTIYF.

This chain joins TRBV11-2 and TRBJ2-2; no clear D gene. The CDR3 extends over 13 amino acids. Trimming left V 3 bases short and J 6 bases short, with 8 bases between. Germline V gene data show CDR1 as SGHAT and CDR2 as FQNNGV. The CDR3 region has the DNA TGTGCCAGCAGCTTTGTTGTATCCGGGGAGCTGTTTTTT. This sequence encodes CASSFVVSGELFF.

A remark on this clone: The junction differs from germline at one of its ends, possibly a read error. The chain links TRBV11-2 to TRBJ1-3; D not certain. The CDR3 length is 16 residues. The germline V gene encodes CDR1 SGHAT and CDR2 FQNNGV. The CDR3: CASSVDPPVTGNTIYF. The CDR3 nucleotides read TGTGCCAGCAGCGTAGACCCCCCAGTGACTGGAAACACCATATATTTT.

This clone was detected a few times. The chain carries TRBV6-6 and TRBJ2-6; maybe TRBD1 (6 bases). V dropped 5 bases and J dropped 1 base, with 12 bases sitting between them. This CDR3 is 16 amino acids long. Germline V lookup: CDR1 MNHNY, CDR2 SVGAGI (reference sequence). The CDR3 region has the DNA TGTGCCAGCAGTCGAGGACAGAAATCTGGGGCCAACGTCCTGACTTTC. Translated, it gives CASSRGQKSGANVLTF.

The V and J genes are TRBV9 and TRBJ2-1; D gene ambiguous. Germline CDR1 reads SGDLS; CDR2 reads YYNGEE. This CDR3 is 11 amino acids long. V lost 4 bases and J 5 bases, leaving 4 bases between the germline ends. The CDR3 spells CASSLHNEQFF. CDR3 DNA: TGTGCCAGCAGCCTCCACAATGAGCAGTTCTTC.

CDR3 DNA sequence: TGTGCCAGCAGCTTCGGGACTAGCGGGGGGAGGGAGACCCAGTACTTC. This encodes CASSFGTSGGRETQYF. The chain couples TRBV11-2 to TRBJ2-5, with 15 bases fitting TRBD2. Unmatched junction bases numbered 4, after V lost 3 bases and J lost 5 bases. Germline assignment: CDR1 SGHAT and CDR2 FQNNGV. This CDR3 has 16 amino acids.